The 27 T cell receptor beta chains below all came from one sample that was sequenced in a study of cytomegalovirus exposure and HLA in healthy donors. This table comes from immunoSEQ multiplex PCR, and its TCRdb copy is limited to in-frame clones, with some not included. This sample carries about 120,000 clones, about nine tenths of them seen once, and the ten largest clones take 4% to 5.5%. What was sequenced was PBMCs. These receptors all come from a man between 18 and 29 years old in good health and CMV-seropositive.

The J gene is TRBJ2-7, the V gene TRBV6-5, with 11 bases identical to TRBD1. This CDR3 has 16 residues. J gave up 5 bases and V 0 bases, and 6 bases lay outside the gene matches. In germline, CDR1 is MNHEY, CDR2 SVGAGI. The DNA of the CDR3 is TGTGCCAGCAGTTACTCCCTACGGACAGGGGGCCACGAGCAGTACTTC. It encodes CASSYSLRTGGHEQYF.

V is TRBV9 and J is TRBJ2-7; 9 bases fit TRBD1. The CDR3 length is 14 residues. With V trimmed by 5 bases and J by 6 bases, 9 bases remained unmatched. Germline CDR1 is SGDLS and CDR2 is YYNGEE. The CDR3 here is CASRTGTGSGEQYF. CDR3 nucleotide sequence: TGTGCCAGCAGGACCGGGACAGGGAGCGGCGAGCAGTACTTC.

The chain combines TRBV2 with TRBJ2-2; 10 bases line up with TRBD1. The CDR3 consists of 13 residues. Germline values: CDR1 SNHLY, CDR2 FYNNEI. The trim removed 6 bases at V and 7 bases at J, leaving 2 bases unmatched. In DNA form, the CDR3 reads TGTGCCAGCAGCGGGACAGGGGTCGGGGAGCTGTTTTTT. Translation: CASSGTGVGELFF.

This sequence joins TRBV19 and TRBJ2-6; no firm D call. The CDR3 is 17 amino acids. Trimming left V 4 bases short and J 0 bases short, with 13 bases between. Germline lookup yields CDR1 LNHDA and CDR2 SQIVND (reference sequence). The CDR3 spells CASSKVRSPSGANVLTF. In DNA form, the CDR3 reads TGTGCCAGTAGTAAGGTCAGGTCCCCCTCTGGGGCCAACGTCCTGACTTTC.

V usage is TRBV6-5 and J usage is TRBJ2-7; TRBD1 matches 7 bases. CDR3 size: 14 residues. Germline V CDR1 and CDR2: MNHEY, SVGAGI. After removal of 6 bases from V and 1 base from J, the junction contained 6 bases not matched to a gene. CDR3 sequence (DNA): TGTGCCAGCAGCCCGTCCAGGGGGTCCTACGAGCAGTACTTC. This gives the protein CASSPSRGSYEQYF.

J is TRBJ1-5 and V is TRBV6-1; 9 positions agree with TRBD1. Germline V lookup: CDR1 MNHNS, CDR2 SASEGT. After removal of 4 bases from V and 0 bases from J, the junction contained 7 bases not matched to a gene. This CDR3 has 17 amino acids. The CDR3 bases are TGTGCCAGCAGTGGGTCACAGGGGGCCTTTAGCAATCAGCCCCAGCATTTT. Encoded protein: CASSGSQGAFSNQPQHF.

The chain links TRBV29-1 to TRBJ2-3, with 7 positions matching TRBD1. J was trimmed by 4 bases and V by 7 bases; bases with no gene match: 8. The CDR3 contains 13 residues. Per the germline V gene, CDR1 is SQVTM and CDR2 is ANQGSEA. The CDR3 is CSAHRGGADTQYF. Here the CDR3 DNA reads TGCAGCGCCCACAGGGGTGGAGCAGATACGCAGTATTTT.

V usage is TRBV18 and J usage is TRBJ2-5; 11 bases match TRBD1. CDR1 and CDR2 from the germline V gene are KGHSH and LQKENI. This CDR3 is built from 17 residues. J gave up 1 base and V 6 bases, and 10 bases lay outside the gene matches. CDR3 sequence (DNA): TGTGCCAGCTCTCTACGAGGACAGGGGGCCTCCCAAGAGACCCAGTACTTC. Translating gives CASSLRGQGASQETQYF. Full variable domain (outside the CDR3, taken from reference TRBV18 and TRBJ2-5): NAGVMQNPRHLVRRRGQEARLRCSPMKGHSHVYWYRQLPEEGLKFMVYLQKENIIDESGMPKERFSAEFPKEGPSILRIQQVVRGDSAAYFCASSLRGQGASQETQYFGPGTRLLVL.

CDR3 DNA sequence: TGTGCCACCAGCAGAGATCAGGAGGGGCCCTCTGAAGCTTTCTTT. Protein: CATSRDQEGPSEAFF. The V call is TRBV15, the J call TRBJ1-1; D is possibly TRBD1 (5 bases). Germline CDR1 is LNHNV and CDR2 is YYDKDF (reference sequence). CDR3 length: 15 residues. V was clipped by 0 bases and J by 6 bases, with 14 bases between them.

The chain employs TRBV29-1 and TRBJ2-2; D unclear. CDR1 and CDR2 (germline): SQVTM, ANQGSEA. This CDR3 region has 15 residues. V was shortened by 0 bases and J by 5 bases, with 13 bases between the two germline ends. The CDR3 nucleotides are TGCAGCGTTGAAGACCGACACGCACGTACCGGGGAGCTGTTTTTT. This encodes CSVEDRHARTGELFF.

The chain is built from TRBV5-4 and TRBJ1-1; the D gene is possibly TRBD1 (5 bases). V lost 0 bases and J lost 0, with 9 bases in between. Germline values: CDR1 SGHNT, CDR2 YYREEE (reference sequence). This CDR3 spans 15 amino acids. The CDR3 loop reads CASSLDPGMNTEAFF. In nucleotides, the CDR3 is TGTGCCAGCAGCTTGGACCCAGGGATGAACACTGAAGCTTTCTTT.

The chain joins TRBV2 to TRBJ1-1; weak D call: TRBD1 (6 bases). The V end lost 7 bases, the J end lost 3 bases, and 15 bases lay between the germline ends. The CDR3 loop spans 14 amino acids. Germline V CDR1 and CDR2: SNHLY, FYNNEI. CDR3 region: CASTRGGADTEAFF. The CDR3, as DNA: TGTGCCAGCACCAGAGGGGGGGCGGACACTGAAGCTTTCTTT.

This clone was observed a handful of times. The gene calls are TRBV7-9 and TRBJ1-6; maybe TRBD1 (6 bases). V was cut by 0 bases and J by 7 bases, with 7 bases left in between. The germline CDR1 and CDR2 sequences are SEHNR and FQNEAQ (reference sequence). The CDR3 is 14 amino acids. The CDR3 bases are TGTGCCAGCAGCTTAGCACAGGGCAATTCACCCCTCCACTTT. Its translation is CASSLAQGNSPLHF.

The rearrangement links TRBV10-2 to TRBJ2-7; TRBD1 matches at 8 bases. V lost 3 bases and J lost 5; bases outside the gene matches: 9. CDR1 is WSHSY, CDR2 SAAADI, per germline. There are 15 residues in the CDR3. The CDR3 spells CASSELRDRGNEQYF. CDR3 bases: TGCGCCAGCAGTGAACTCAGAGACAGGGGAAACGAGCAGTACTTC.

V gene TRBV4-2 combines with J gene TRBJ2-7; 10 bases align to TRBD2. This CDR3 region has 16 residues. CDR1 is LGHNA, CDR2 YNFKEQ, per germline. Germline trimming cut 0 bases from V and 1 base from J; bases unmatched to any gene: 3. Written as DNA, the CDR3 is TGTGCCAGCAGCCAAGAGAGCGGGGGGGGGTCCTACGAGCAGTACTTC. It yields the protein CASSQESGGGSYEQYF.

The J gene is TRBJ2-6, the V gene TRBV2, with D possibly being TRBD2 (6 bases). Per germline, CDR1 SNHLY and CDR2 FYNNEI. The V end lost 3 bases, the J end lost 2 bases, and 11 bases lay between the germline ends. This CDR3 spans 16 amino acids. CDR3 nucleotide sequence: TGTGCCAGCAGTGAGTTGGGCGGGGCTGGGGCCAACGTCCTGACTTTC. It is translated as CASSELGGAGANVLTF.

This chain uses TRBV13 with TRBJ2-7; TRBD1 matches at 8 bases. V shed 1 base and J 0 bases; nucleotides not matched to a gene: 5. The CDR3 covers 16 residues. Germline V lookup: CDR1 PRHDT, CDR2 FYEKMQ (reference sequence). As DNA, the CDR3 is TGTGCCAGCAGCTTAGCCGGGACAGGAAGCTCCTACGAGCAGTACTTC. This gives the protein CASSLAGTGSSYEQYF. The full variable domain, with the rest looked up from reference TRBV13 and TRBJ2-7, is AAGVIQSPRHLIKEKRETATLKCYPIPRHDTVYWYQQGPGQDPQFLISFYEKMQSDKGSIPDRFSAQQFSDYHSELNMSSLELGDSALYFCASSLAGTGSSYEQYFGPGTRLTVT.

The chain has TRBV5-1 and TRBJ1-6, with D unclear. In germline, CDR1 is SGHRS, CDR2 YFSETQ. Trimming removed 1 base from V and 7 bases from J, with 12 bases in between. The length of the CDR3 is 15 residues. This CDR3 reads CASSLQATGNSPLHF. In nucleotides, the CDR3 is TGCGCCAGCAGCTTGCAGGCTACTGGGAATTCACCCCTCCACTTT.

This sequence joins TRBV2 and TRBJ2-2; a possible D gene is TRBD2 (5 bases). There are 14 residues in the CDR3. Germline values: CDR1 SNHLY, CDR2 FYNNEI. The V end lost 0 bases, the J end lost 5 bases, and 7 bases lay between the germline ends. The CDR3 protein is CASSEARGTGELFF. CDR3 bases: TGTGCCAGCAGTGAAGCCCGAGGGACCGGGGAGCTGTTTTTT.

The chain recombines TRBV6-1 with TRBJ2-1; D uncertain. CDR1 is MNHNS and CDR2 is SASEGT in the germline V gene. V gave up 0 bases and J gave up 9 bases, with 9 bases separating them. The CDR3 runs to 13 residues. CDR3 coding DNA: TGTGCCAGCAGTGAAGCCCAGGTGGGTGAGCAGTTCTTC. Translated: CASSEAQVGEQFF.

This chain uses TRBV5-6 with TRBJ1-6; D uncertain. Germline loops: CDR1 SGHDT, CDR2 YYEEEE. Trimming removed 4 bases from V and 7 bases from J, with 12 bases in between. The CDR3 is 14 residues long. The CDR3 spells CASSPGSNNSPLHF. The CDR3, as DNA: TGTGCCAGCAGCCCCGGGAGTAACAATTCACCCCTCCACTTT.

This clone was seen ten or more times. The chain combines TRBV18 with TRBJ2-7; perhaps TRBD2 as D (5 bases). The germline V gene encodes CDR1 KGHSH and CDR2 LQKENI. Trimming took 6 bases from V and 6 from J, leaving 18 bases between them. The CDR3 runs to 14 residues. CDR3 region: CASSSGGQFSEQYF. The DNA of the CDR3 is TGTGCCAGCTCCTCAGGAGGTCAGTTTTCCGAGCAGTACTTC.

This clone was seen only a few times. The rearrangement links TRBV2 to TRBJ1-2; weak D call: TRBD1 (6 bases). Trimming pared 7 bases from V and 6 bases from J, leaving 18 bases between. Per germline, CDR1 SNHLY and CDR2 FYNNEI. This CDR3 is built from 14 residues. CDR3 in amino acids: CASTALGHYNGYTF. CDR3 coding DNA: TGTGCCAGCACGGCCTTGGGACACTACAATGGCTACACCTTC.

Here the CDR3 DNA reads TGCGCCAGCAGCCAAACAGGGGGAAACACCGGGGAGCTGTTTTTT. Amino acids: CASSQTGGNTGELFF. The chain uses TRBV4-3 and TRBJ2-2, with TRBD1 identical over 8 bases. CDR1 LGHNA and CDR2 YSLEER come from the germline V gene. The CDR3 runs to 15 residues. J was trimmed by 2 bases and V by 2 bases; bases with no gene match: 1.

This chain uses TRBV7-9 with TRBJ1-4; a possible D gene is TRBD1 (6 bases). Germline V gene sequence: CDR1 SEHNR, CDR2 FQNEAQ (reference sequence). The CDR3 consists of 15 residues. The V gene lost 6 bases and the J gene lost 4 bases, with 15 bases spanning the gap. This CDR3 reads CASSHQGPYNEKLFF. The CDR3 nucleotides read TGTGCCAGCAGTCACCAGGGGCCTTATAATGAAAAACTGTTTTTT.

CDR3 bases: TGCGCCAGCAGCCAAGTCTCCCCAGGGGGCAGTCGAAACACCATATATTTT. Its translation is CASSQVSPGGSRNTIYF. The chain has TRBV4-3 and TRBJ1-3, with 8 bases lining up with TRBD1. Germline lookup yields CDR1 LGHNA and CDR2 YSLEER. With V trimmed by 1 base and J by 5 bases, 10 bases remained unmatched. The CDR3 runs 17 residues.

V is TRBV27 and J is TRBJ2-5; 13 nucleotides match TRBD2. Germline loops: CDR1 MNHEY, CDR2 SMNVEV (reference sequence). This CDR3 is 16 amino acids long. V shed 5 bases, J shed 1 base, and the junction held 4 bases outside the gene matches. The CDR3 reads CASSPRLAGGQETQYF. The CDR3 region has the DNA TGTGCCAGCAGTCCCCGACTAGCGGGGGGCCAAGAGACCCAGTACTTC.